These 24 T cell receptor beta chains were all obtained from the same sample, sequenced in a study of OX40 agonist ivuxolimab in advanced cancers. Libraries were prepared by immunoSEQ multiplex PCR; TCRdb keeps only in-frame clonotypes and omits some of them. The sample has about 64,000 clones, roughly 80% seen once. The sequenced sample was CD4+ or CD8+ T cells sorted from blood, obtained in a trial of the OX40 agonist ivuxolimab. The origin of the receptors is an adult with an advanced solid tumor such as melanoma, head and neck, liver or kidney cancer.

The V call is TRBV7-8, the J call TRBJ2-5; 7 bases fit TRBD1. From germline, CDR1 is SGHVS and CDR2 FQNEAQ. Trimming removed 5 bases from V and 1 base from J; junction bases left unmatched: 13. There are 17 residues in the CDR3. This CDR3 reads CASSHTRQGDRQETQYF. In DNA, the CDR3 is TGTGCCAGCAGCCACACTCGACAGGGTGACCGCCAAGAGACCCAGTACTTC.

This chain connects TRBV2 to TRBJ2-1, with 12 positions matching TRBD1. Germline V gives CDR1 SNHLY, CDR2 FYNNEI. The CDR3 is 15 amino acids. The junction had 6 bases not matched to a gene; V was cut back by 5 bases and J by 7 bases. CDR3 region: CASSTGQGAGNEQFF. The DNA of the CDR3 is TGTGCCAGCAGTACGGGACAGGGGGCAGGAAATGAGCAGTTCTTC. The complete variable domain, with remaining parts taken from reference TRBV2 and TRBJ2-1, reads EPEVTQTPSHQVTQMGQEVILRCVPISNHLYFYWYRQILGQKVEFLVSFYNNEISEKSEIFDDQFSVERPDGSNFTLKIRSTKLEDSAMYFCASSTGQGAGNEQFFGPGTRLTVL.

Within the sample, this clone is medium-sized. The chain links TRBV27 to TRBJ2-7; D is uncertain. The CDR3 is made up of 12 amino acids. Trimming removed 9 bases at V and 0 bases at J, with 9 bases between. The V gene's germline CDR1 is MNHEY and CDR2 SMNVEV (reference sequence). The CDR3 here is CARTAGSYEQYF. CDR3 nucleotide sequence: TGTGCCAGGACGGCCGGCTCCTACGAGCAGTACTTC.

This clone was observed a single time. This chain connects TRBV27 to TRBJ1-1, with 7 nucleotides matching TRBD1. V lost 5 bases to trimming and J lost 7 bases; unmatched junction nucleotides: 7. The CDR3 totals 13 residues. Germline CDR1 and CDR2: MNHEY and SMNVEV (reference sequence). The CDR3 sequence: CASSPHRQGEAFF. The DNA for the CDR3 is TGTGCCAGCAGTCCCCATCGACAGGGTGAAGCTTTCTTT.

The chain joins TRBV5-1 to TRBJ2-7; D not resolved. V lost 0 bases and J lost 3, with 13 bases in between. CDR1 is SGHRS, CDR2 YFSETQ, per germline. The CDR3 extends over 15 amino acids. The CDR3 DNA follows: TGCGCCAGCAGCTTGGAGTTTGGGGATATCTACGAGCAGTACTTC. This sequence encodes CASSLEFGDIYEQYF.

The J gene is TRBJ1-5, the V gene TRBV18, with 7 bases aligning to TRBD1. Germline CDR1 KGHSH, CDR2 LQKENI. This CDR3 is built from 12 residues. Germline trimming cut 8 bases from V and 5 bases from J; bases unmatched to any gene: 3. This CDR3 is CASATGDQPQHF. CDR3 DNA sequence: TGTGCCAGCGCAACAGGGGATCAGCCCCAGCATTTT.

This chain joins TRBV2 and TRBJ2-3; the D gene is possibly TRBD2 (6 bases). V was shortened by 6 bases and J by 2 bases, with 12 bases between the two germline ends. The CDR3 runs to 14 residues. Germline lookup yields CDR1 SNHLY and CDR2 FYNNEI. The CDR3 DNA reads TGTGCCAGCAGCGAGGGACTCCTCACAGATACGCAGTATTTT. Protein product: CASSEGLLTDTQYF.

The V and J genes are TRBV28 and TRBJ1-6; 8 nucleotides agree with TRBD1. Looked up from germline, CDR1 is MDHEN and CDR2 is SYDVKM. The CDR3 totals 15 residues. J was trimmed by 9 bases and V by 5 bases; bases with no gene match: 9. The CDR3 sequence is CASSQDRARGSPLHF. Written as DNA, the CDR3 is TGTGCCAGCAGTCAGGACAGGGCCCGGGGTTCACCCCTCCACTTT.

Here the CDR3 DNA reads TGTGCCAGCAGCGACAGGGCAAGCACAGATACGCAGTATTTT. This codes for CASSDRASTDTQYF. This sequence joins TRBV5-4 and TRBJ2-3; 7 bases are shared with TRBD1. V gave up 4 bases and J gave up 0 bases; unmatched junction bases: 2. CDR3 length: 14 residues. Germline V gene lookup returns CDR1 SGHNT and CDR2 YYREEE (reference sequence).

This clone was picked up one time. The chain employs TRBV19 and TRBJ1-5; 7 bases line up with TRBD1. V lost 5 bases to trimming and J lost 7 bases; unmatched junction nucleotides: 11. There are 15 residues in the CDR3. Germline CDR1 is LNHDA and CDR2 is SQIVND (reference sequence). The CDR3 DNA sequence: TGTGCCAGTAGTCCCCGCAGGGGGGATTTCCAGCCCCAGCATTTT. Translating gives CASSPRRGDFQPQHF.

CDR3 protein: CASSFRTVSSGNTIYF. CDR3 DNA sequence: TGCGCCAGCAGCTTTCGGACGGTGAGCTCTGGAAACACCATATATTTT. This chain joins TRBV5-1 and TRBJ1-3, with unresolved D. The CDR3 loop spans 16 amino acids. V was pared by 2 bases and J by 0 bases, with 12 bases between. Germline V lookup: CDR1 SGHRS, CDR2 YFSETQ.

The CDR3 DNA reads TGCAGCGTTCTAGAGGGCTCAGATACGCAGTATTTT. Its protein is CSVLEGSDTQYF. The rearrangement uses TRBV29-1 and TRBJ2-3, with D tentatively TRBD2 (5 bases). V lost 5 bases and J 4 bases, leaving 10 bases between the germline ends. The CDR3 sequence is 12 residues long. Germline V CDR1 and CDR2: SQVTM, ANQGSEA.

The V call is TRBV28, the J call TRBJ2-7; D may be TRBD1 or TRBD2 (5 bases each). The CDR3 sequence is 15 residues long. Germline CDR1 is MDHEN and CDR2 is SYDVKM. Trimming pared 2 bases from V and 2 bases from J, leaving 13 bases between. DNA of the CDR3: TGTGCCAGCAGTTTAGGAGGCAGGGCTGCCTACGAGCAGTACTTC. As protein: CASSLGGRAAYEQYF.

A few counts support this clone. This sequence joins TRBV28 and TRBJ2-2, with a weak D call TRBD2 (7 bases). The germline V gene has CDR1 MDHEN and CDR2 SYDVKM. Trimming shortened V by 10 bases and J by 7 bases, and 22 bases separated the two germline ends. The CDR3 runs 15 residues. CDR3 amino acids: CATIGGGPFHGELFF. CDR3 DNA: TGTGCCACCATTGGGGGGGGGCCATTTCACGGGGAGCTGTTTTTT.

This chain uses TRBV5-5 with TRBJ1-5; TRBD1 matches 7 bases. The germline CDR1 and CDR2 sequences are SGHKS and YYEKEE (reference sequence). Trimming removed 0 bases from V and 6 bases from J; junction bases left unmatched: 3. CDR3 length: 14 residues. The CDR3 nucleotides read TGTGCCAGCAGCTTGGAGGGGGCTTTTCAGCCCCAGCATTTT. Translation gives CASSLEGAFQPQHF.

The rearrangement links TRBV7-2 to TRBJ2-7, with 9 bases that match TRBD2. V was pared by 5 bases and J by 5 bases, with 7 bases of the junction left unmatched. The CDR3 loop spans 14 amino acids. Germline loops: CDR1 SGHTA, CDR2 FQGNSA. CDR3 amino acids: CASSLSGGRDEQYF. CDR3 in DNA: TGTGCCAGCAGCCTTAGCGGGGGACGGGACGAGCAGTACTTC. Drawing the rest from reference TRBV7-2 and TRBJ2-7, the complete variable domain is GAGVSQSPSNKVTEKGKDVELRCDPISGHTALYWYRQSLGQGLEFLIYFQGNSAPDKSGLPSDRFSAERTGGSVSTLTIQRTQQEDSAVYLCASSLSGGRDEQYFGPGTRLTVT.

V and J are TRBV4-2 and TRBJ2-7; a weak D match, TRBD1 (5 bases). Deletions cut 0 bases from V and 3 bases from J, with 15 bases between. The CDR3 runs 16 residues. Germline V gene lookup returns CDR1 LGHNA and CDR2 YNFKEQ. This CDR3 is CASSQDHGQGGYEQYF. The CDR3 nucleotides read TGTGCCAGCAGCCAAGATCACGGGCAGGGCGGCTACGAGCAGTACTTC.

The CDR3 spells CASSFRGARDTQYF. Here the CDR3 DNA reads TGTGCCAGCAGCTTTAGAGGGGCCAGGGATACGCAGTATTTT. This chain connects TRBV5-4 to TRBJ2-3; D may match TRBD1 or TRBD2 (5 bases each). This CDR3 has 14 residues. The V gene's germline CDR1 is SGHNT and CDR2 YYREEE (reference sequence). Trimming pared 2 bases from V and 6 bases from J, leaving 13 bases between. Combining the CDR3 with reference TRBV5-4 and TRBJ2-3 gives the whole variable domain ETGVTQSPTHLIKTRGQQVTLRCSSQSGHNTVSWYQQALGQGPQFIFQYYREEENGRGNFPPRFSGLQFPNYSSELNVNALELDDSALYLCASSFRGARDTQYFGPGTRLTVL.

This rearrangement joins TRBV19 to TRBJ1-1; D is perhaps TRBD1 (5 bases). CDR1 and CDR2 (germline): LNHDA, SQIVND (reference sequence). This CDR3 comprises 16 residues. CDR3: CAVRPPGGGSKTEAFF. CDR3 in DNA: TGTGCGGTGAGACCACCGGGGGGTGGGTCAAAGACTGAAGCTTTCTTT.

The V and J genes are TRBV27 and TRBJ1-6; 8 bases map to TRBD1. The CDR3 extends over 14 amino acids. V was clipped by 4 bases and J by 6 bases; unmatched bases: 2. From germline, CDR1 is MNHEY and CDR2 SMNVEV (reference sequence). CDR3 region: CASSWGQANSPLHF. Written as DNA, the CDR3 is TGTGCCAGCAGTTGGGGACAGGCTAATTCACCCCTCCACTTT.

This chain uses TRBV7-2 with TRBJ2-7; D not certain. Germline assignment: CDR1 SGHTA and CDR2 FQGNSA. Trimming took 0 bases from V and 1 from J, leaving 16 bases between them. This CDR3 spans 17 amino acids. The CDR3: CASSLAPWAAPSYEQYF. In DNA form, the CDR3 reads TGTGCCAGCAGCTTAGCGCCTTGGGCAGCTCCGTCCTACGAGCAGTACTTC.

The chain is built from TRBV5-6 and TRBJ1-3; D not resolved. Germline assignment: CDR1 SGHDT and CDR2 YYEEEE. V gave up 3 bases and J gave up 1 base, with 11 bases separating them. This CDR3 region has 15 residues. The CDR3 coding sequence is TGTGCCAGCAGCTACCGGACGTATTCTGGAAACACCATATATTTT. Amino acid sequence: CASSYRTYSGNTIYF.

The chain has TRBV14 and TRBJ1-6; D remains ambiguous. V was shortened by 2 bases and J by 7 bases, with 12 bases between the two germline ends. This CDR3 spans 15 amino acids. Germline CDR1 is SGHDN and CDR2 is FVKESK. CDR3 sequence reads: CASSQLGSRNSPLHF. In DNA form, the CDR3 reads TGTGCCAGCAGCCAACTTGGGAGCAGGAATTCACCCCTCCACTTT.

The chain links TRBV5-1 to TRBJ1-1, with D hard to call. Germline V gene sequence: CDR1 SGHRS, CDR2 YFSETQ. Deletions cut 0 bases from V and 1 base from J, with 7 bases between. The CDR3 runs to 14 residues. The CDR3, as DNA: TGCGCCAGCAGCTTGGGTACAGCGAACACTGAAGCTTTCTTT. Protein: CASSLGTANTEAFF.